This TCR beta chain was retrieved from a study of cytomegalovirus exposure and HLA in healthy donors. Overall study findings and caveats: Many donors carried some public TCRs, although rarity characterized most TCR sequences. Subsequent analysis showed first-cohort TCR clusters tending to co-occur in 120 validation repertoires.

The protocol was immunoSEQ multiplex PCR, while the TCRdb copy is restricted to in-frame clones and leaves out a portion. The table shows 150,000 to 250,000 clones, with around 80% occurring only once. Trimming left V 5 bases short and J 4 bases short, with 14 bases between. This CDR3 has 15 residues. CDR1 and CDR2 from the germline V gene are SGHAT and FQNNGV. Note on this clone: Its target is not known.

V usage is TRBV11-2 and J usage is TRBJ2-2; weak D call: TRBD2 (6 bases). This TCR came from a woman aged 30 to 39 in good health and CMV-seropositive. Sequencing was done on a sample of PBMCs. The CDR3: CASSKERTITGELFF. The CDR3 nucleotides are TGTGCCAGCAGCAAAGAGAGGACTATCACCGGGGAGCTGTTTTTT.